This T cell receptor beta chain was identified in a study of cytomegalovirus exposure and HLA in healthy donors. Study background: About 84% of around 400 genotyped donors fell in the Caucasian-associated ancestry cluster.

V was trimmed by 2 bases and J by 2 bases, leaving 13 bases between them. The CDR3 consists of 15 residues. Germline values: CDR1 SGHRS, CDR2 YFSETQ. PCR primers comprised 60 Vbeta and 13 Jbeta primers. Profiled with immunoSEQ multiplex PCR; TCRdb holds only in-frame clones, not every one. The sample lists 150,000 to 200,000 clones; roughly 86% were seen once. The study, taken as a whole, reports: Among donors in an Asian-associated ancestry cluster, a later analysis reportedly found fewer N-insertions than the approximately 700-donor mean. For TCR beta chains, V- and J-gene trimming was later linked to a missense DCLRE1C variant.

A word on this clone: The target antigen is unknown.

The receptor comes from a woman between 18 and 29 years old in good health and CMV-seronegative. The sequenced sample was PBMCs. The chain joins TRBV5-1 to TRBJ1-2; TRBD1 might be the D (6 bases). The CDR3 here is CASSLSTTGNYGYTF. In DNA form, the CDR3 reads TGCGCCAGCAGCTTATCCACGACAGGAAACTATGGCTACACCTTC.